This TCR beta chain was recovered during a study of T cells in Graves' hyperthyroidism and ophthalmopathy. RNA transcripts yielded amplified TCR beta CDR3 regions. First-round RT-PCR targeting the TCR CDR3 was performed with the HTBI primer set. TCRdb reanalysed the multiplex PCR reads using MiXCR and keeps one entry per CDR3 protein. The sample holds 450,000 to 700,000 distinct CDR3 sequences, under 60% seen once. Looked up from germline, CDR1 is WSHSY and CDR2 is SAAADI. The ends were cut back, 3 bases at V and 2 bases at J, with 20 bases in the middle. This CDR3 contains 19 residues. The chain links TRBV10-2 to TRBJ1-6; possible D gene TRBD1, 5 bases. The sequenced sample was peripheral blood or thyroid tissue (not recorded which). This clonotype was sampled from an adult woman with Graves' disease, either hyperthyroidism or ophthalmopathy (not recorded which). The CDR3 reads CASSDFPYDRRAYNSPLHF. Here the CDR3 DNA reads TGCGCCAGCAGTGACTTTCCCTACGACAGAAGGGCCTATAATTCACCCCTCCACTTT.